What follows are 29 T cell receptor beta chains derived from one specimen sequenced in a study of blood T cell repertoires in COVID-19 (dated by TCRdb to the early 2020s). The library relied on the immunoSEQ multiplex PCR assay. Entries here come from immuneACCESS through TCRdb and include only in-frame sequences with V and J called. Some clones fail to appear in such tables; in the studies checked, an unresolved V gene covers under half of the shortfall, and the cause of the remainder is unknown. In this sample the table shows 75,000 to 90,000 clones, about 80% of which occur a single time. Of the sample, around 5.2% falls within the top ten clones. The sequenced sample consisted of peripheral blood. These receptors were collected from a woman in her sixties or seventies with acute or convalescent COVID-19.

This chain connects TRBV6-5 to TRBJ1-5; perhaps TRBD1 as D (6 bases). Germline V CDR1 and CDR2: MNHEY, SVGAGI. CDR3 size: 15 residues. Trimming stripped 0 bases from V and 0 bases from J, with 6 bases between. The CDR3 loop reads CASSYSGGSNQPQHF. The CDR3 DNA follows: TGTGCCAGCAGTTACTCAGGGGGTAGCAATCAGCCCCAGCATTTT.

The rearrangement joins TRBV5-6 to TRBJ2-5; 8 bases are shared with TRBD1. The germline V gene encodes CDR1 SGHDT and CDR2 YYEEEE. The CDR3 has 17 amino acids. J gave up 5 bases and V 4 bases, and 16 bases lay outside the gene matches. The CDR3, as DNA: TGTGCCAGCAGCGCAAAGCCGACAGGGGTGGGGAAGGAGACCCAGTACTTC. Translated: CASSAKPTGVGKETQYF.

The V gene is TRBV7-9, the J gene TRBJ1-4, with D possibly being TRBD1 (5 bases). Per germline, CDR1 SEHNR and CDR2 FQNEAQ (reference sequence). Trimming left V 1 base short and J 7 bases short, with 13 bases between. This CDR3 is built from 15 residues. CDR3 nucleotides: TGTGCCAGCAGCTTAGGTTGGGTCGGGGGTGAAAAACTGTTTTTT. Amino acids: CASSLGWVGGEKLFF.

The rearrangement joins TRBV29-1 to TRBJ1-2, with 9 bases that match TRBD1. The V segment lost 4 bases and the J segment 4 bases; nucleotides outside the gene matches: 4. CDR1 and CDR2 from the germline V gene are SQVTM and ANQGSEA. The length of the CDR3 is 13 residues. Here the CDR3 reads CSVGDRDGYGYTF. In DNA, the CDR3 is TGCAGCGTTGGGGACAGGGACGGCTATGGCTACACCTTC.

V is TRBV7-3 and J is TRBJ2-3; TRBD2 matches at 12 bases. Germline trimming cut 1 base from V and 4 bases from J; bases unmatched to any gene: 6. This CDR3 contains 17 residues. Germline lookup yields CDR1 SGHTA and CDR2 FQGTGA. CDR3 in amino acids: CASSLNAPSGGADTQYF. The CDR3 coding sequence is TGTGCCAGCAGCTTAAATGCTCCTAGCGGGGGGGCAGATACGCAGTATTTT.

The chain is built from TRBV18 and TRBJ2-2, with D unclear. The CDR3 is 14 residues long. Trimming took 3 bases from V and 4 from J, leaving 9 bases between them. Germline V lookup: CDR1 KGHSH, CDR2 LQKENI. The CDR3 sequence: CASSPDPSTGELFF. The CDR3 DNA is TGTGCCAGCTCACCCGATCCGAGCACCGGGGAGCTGTTTTTT.

The J gene is TRBJ1-1, the V gene TRBV4-2, with 9 bases aligning to TRBD1. The CDR3 is made up of 14 amino acids. Trimming cost V 4 bases and J 3 bases; bases outside gene matches: 3. Germline CDR1 and CDR2: LGHNA and YNFKEQ. The CDR3 DNA follows: TGTGCCAGCAGCCTACAGGGGGCGGACACTGAAGCTTTCTTT. This sequence encodes CASSLQGADTEAFF.

Written as DNA, the CDR3 is TGTGCCAGCAGCTTAGCCAGCGGGCTACAGGCTGGAAACACCATATATTTT. It encodes CASSLASGLQAGNTIYF. The chain recombines TRBV7-2 with TRBJ1-3, with a weak D call TRBD1 (5 bases). This CDR3 is 17 amino acids long. Between the trimmed V and J ends, which lost 0 bases and 2 bases, there was a span of 14 bases. Germline lookup yields CDR1 SGHTA and CDR2 FQGNSA. Based on the CDR3 plus reference TRBV7-2 and TRBJ1-3, the full variable domain is GAGVSQSPSNKVTEKGKDVELRCDPISGHTALYWYRQSLGQGLEFLIYFQGNSAPDKSGLPSDRFSAERTGGSVSTLTIQRTQQEDSAVYLCASSLASGLQAGNTIYFGEGSWLTVV.

The chain joins TRBV15 to TRBJ2-7; 9 positions match TRBD1. The CDR3 has 17 residues. Germline V gene sequence: CDR1 LNHNV, CDR2 YYDKDF (reference sequence). The trim removed 2 bases at V and 7 bases at J, leaving 15 bases unmatched. CDR3 sequence (DNA): TGTGCCACCAGCAGACTCCCCCCGGGACAGGGTGTCGGAGAGCAGTACTTC. It codes for CATSRLPPGQGVGEQYF.

The chain carries TRBV7-8 and TRBJ2-1; the match to TRBD2 covers 8 bases. Losses at the gene ends were 5 bases for V and 2 bases for J; bases not matched to a gene: 8. Germline CDR1 and CDR2: SGHVS and FQNEAQ. The CDR3 has 16 amino acids. The CDR3 region has the DNA TGTGCCAGCAGCCTATTTAGCGGGGTTCCCTACAATGAGCAGTTCTTC. This gives the protein CASSLFSGVPYNEQFF. Full variable domain (missing parts from reference TRBV7-8 and TRBJ2-1): GAGVSQSPRYKVAKRGQDVALRCDPISGHVSLFWYQQALGQGPEFLTYFQNEAQLDKSGLPSDRFFAERPEGSVSTLKIQRTQQEDSAVYLCASSLFSGVPYNEQFFGPGTRLTVL.

The rearrangement links TRBV3-1 (or the pseudogene TRBV3-2) to TRBJ2-6; D gene unclear. The V gene lost 0 bases and the J gene lost 0 bases, with 9 bases spanning the gap. Per germline, CDR1 LGHDT and CDR2 YNNKEL (reference sequence). The CDR3 spans 17 residues. For the CDR3, the DNA is TGTGCCAGCAGCCAAGAAAGACTGAGCTCTGGGGCCAACGTCCTGACTTTC. It codes for CASSQERLSSGANVLTF.

The chain couples TRBV27 to TRBJ1-5; D might be TRBD1 (6 bases). Per germline, CDR1 MNHEY and CDR2 SMNVEV (reference sequence). Trimming shortened V by 4 bases and J by 6 bases, and 10 bases separated the two germline ends. This CDR3 contains 13 residues. The CDR3 here is CASSWGPFQPQHF. Written as DNA, the CDR3 is TGTGCCAGCAGTTGGGGGCCTTTTCAGCCCCAGCATTTT.

The rearrangement uses TRBV4-3 and TRBJ2-1, with a possible D match to TRBD1 (6 bases). CDR3 length: 15 residues. The germline V and J ends were trimmed by 1 base and 5 bases, with 12 bases remaining between them. CDR1 is LGHNA and CDR2 is YSLEER in the germline V gene. The CDR3 region has the DNA TGCGCCAGCAGCCAAGGCAGGGGAGTGGACAATGAGCAGTTCTTC. Its translation is CASSQGRGVDNEQFF.

The V call is TRBV6-5, the J call TRBJ1-2; no clear D. V was shortened by 5 bases and J by 6 bases, with 19 bases between the two germline ends. The CDR3 length is 15 residues. CDR1 MNHEY and CDR2 SVGAGI come from the germline V gene. CDR3 coding DNA: TGTGCCAGCAGTAGAGGTCCCCCTGTAAGCGATGGCTACACCTTC. Translated, it gives CASSRGPPVSDGYTF.

This clone was seen only a few times. The chain employs TRBV19 and TRBJ1-2, with TRBD1 identical over 9 bases. This CDR3 region has 14 residues. Germline CDR1 and CDR2: LNHDA and SQIVND (reference sequence). The trim removed 7 bases at V and 6 bases at J, leaving 9 bases unmatched. This CDR3 reads CASNEDRGIDGYTF. The CDR3, as DNA: TGTGCCAGTAATGAAGACAGGGGGATTGATGGCTACACCTTC.

The chain links TRBV5-1 to TRBJ2-1, with TRBD2 identical over 15 bases. The J segment lost 10 bases and the V segment lost 3 bases, leaving 5 bases of the junction unmatched. The CDR3 is made up of 15 amino acids. Germline V CDR1 and CDR2: SGHRS, YFSETQ. The CDR3 reads CASSWTSGGAEEQFF. The CDR3 DNA is TGCGCCAGCAGCTGGACTAGCGGGGGGGCAGAAGAGCAGTTCTTC. The variable domain in full, with the rest retrieved from reference TRBV5-1 and TRBJ2-1, is KAGVTQTPRYLIKTRGQQVTLSCSPISGHRSVSWYQQTPGQGLQFLFEYFSETQRNKGNFPGRFSGRQFSNSRSEMNVSTLELGDSALYLCASSWTSGGAEEQFFGPGTRLTVL.

The chain joins TRBV18 to TRBJ1-2, with 11 positions matching TRBD1. This CDR3 contains 14 residues. Unmatched junction bases numbered 4, after V lost 3 bases and J lost 7 bases. The V gene's germline CDR1 is KGHSH and CDR2 LQKENI. The CDR3 reads CASSPRDRGSGYTF. CDR3 nucleotides: TGTGCCAGCTCACCCAGGGACAGGGGGAGTGGCTACACCTTC.

The V gene is TRBV7-3, the J gene TRBJ2-1, with 12 bases aligning to TRBD2. The CDR3 sequence is 15 residues long. Germline CDR1 is SGHTA and CDR2 is FQGTGA. The trim removed 4 bases at V and 6 bases at J, leaving 4 bases unmatched. CDR3 amino acids: CASSSGLAGLNEQFF. The CDR3 region has the DNA TGTGCCAGCAGCTCCGGACTAGCGGGACTCAATGAGCAGTTCTTC.

This chain connects TRBV4-1 to TRBJ2-6; perhaps TRBD1 as D (5 bases). From germline, CDR1 is MGHRA and CDR2 YSYEKL. Deletions cut 4 bases from V and 0 bases from J, with 13 bases between. The CDR3 spans 17 residues. The CDR3 nucleotides are TGCGCCAGCAGCCCCCAGGGCACTTCCTCTGGGGCCAACGTCCTGACTTTC. The encoded protein is CASSPQGTSSGANVLTF.

V is TRBV10-2 and J is TRBJ1-1; D may be TRBD1 (6 bases). The CDR3 has 15 residues. V was trimmed by 3 bases and J by 5 bases, leaving 16 bases between them. The V gene's germline CDR1 is WSHSY and CDR2 SAAADI. CDR3 sequence reads: CASSDGSRGGTEAFF. CDR3 nucleotide sequence: TGCGCCAGCAGTGATGGGAGCAGGGGCGGAACTGAAGCTTTCTTT.

The chain is built from TRBV7-3 and TRBJ2-3; 11 nucleotides align to TRBD2. The V segment lost 2 bases and the J segment 4 bases; nucleotides outside the gene matches: 2. Germline values: CDR1 SGHTA, CDR2 FQGTGA. This CDR3 region has 15 residues. The CDR3 DNA sequence: TGTGCCAGCAGCTTACTAGCGGGGGGATCAGATACGCAGTATTTT. Its protein product is CASSLLAGGSDTQYF.

The rearrangement uses TRBV24-1 and TRBJ2-3, with 7 bases that match TRBD1. V was pared by 4 bases and J by 4 bases, with 7 bases of the junction left unmatched. Germline values: CDR1 KGHDR, CDR2 SFDVKD. The CDR3 is 15 amino acids. In DNA, the CDR3 is TGTGCCACCAGTGAGGGACAGACGCGCGCAGATACGCAGTATTTT. This codes for CATSEGQTRADTQYF.

This clone has a single count. The V call is TRBV12-3 or TRBV12-4, the J call TRBJ1-3; D is undetermined. Between the trimmed V and J ends, which lost 4 bases and 2 bases, there was a span of 6 bases. The CDR3 runs to 13 residues. The CDR3 DNA reads as TGTGCCAGCAGTTCGACTGCTGGAAACACCATATATTTT. Its translation is CASSSTAGNTIYF.

The CDR3 loop is CASSDDRGNTEAFF. The CDR3 bases are TGTGCCAGCAGTGACGACAGGGGAAACACTGAAGCTTTCTTT. The rearrangement uses TRBV6-2 or TRBV6-3 and TRBJ1-1, with 8 nucleotides matching TRBD1. Germline V gene lookup returns CDR1 MNHEY and CDR2 SVGEGT. CDR3 length: 14 residues. Trimming at V came to 5 bases and at J to 2 bases, leaving 4 bases not matched to a gene.

V gene TRBV5-6 combines with J gene TRBJ2-7, with D perhaps TRBD2 (5 bases). In germline, CDR1 is SGHDT, CDR2 YYEEEE. The CDR3 runs 13 residues. With 0 bases removed from V and 6 bases from J, the gap between germline ends came to 10 bases. Here the CDR3 reads CASSLVGVGEQYF. CDR3 bases: TGTGCCAGCAGCTTGGTCGGGGTCGGCGAGCAGTACTTC.

This clone was detected a few times. The chain recombines TRBV6-5 with TRBJ1-4; D is unclear. The CDR3 totals 15 residues. V lost 6 bases to trimming and J lost 4 bases, with 15 bases between them. Looked up from germline, CDR1 is MNHEY and CDR2 is SVGAGI. Written as DNA, the CDR3 is TGTGCCAGCAGCGCCGGAGGTGCAAGTAATGAAAAACTGTTTTTT. It is translated as CASSAGGASNEKLFF.

The chain carries TRBV6-2 or TRBV6-3 and TRBJ1-2; possible D gene TRBD1, 6 bases. There are 17 residues in the CDR3. The V gene's germline CDR1 is MNHEY and CDR2 SVGEGT. Trimming took off 5 bases at V and 2 bases at J, with 21 bases between the two ends. Here the CDR3 reads CASSPLRVDRRNYGYTF. CDR3 nucleotide sequence: TGTGCCAGCAGTCCCCTCCGGGTGGACAGAAGGAACTATGGCTACACCTTC.

The chain carries TRBV19 and TRBJ1-2; D is possibly TRBD1 (6 bases). The CDR3 has 15 residues. CDR1 is LNHDA and CDR2 is SQIVND in the germline V gene (reference sequence). Trimming removed 6 bases from V and 8 bases from J, with 22 bases in between. CDR3 protein: CASRLQGNQKGGYTF. CDR3 in DNA: TGTGCCAGTAGGCTACAGGGAAACCAGAAAGGAGGCTACACCTTC. The full variable domain, in which reference TRBV19 and TRBJ1-2 provide the parts outside the CDR3, is DGGITQSPKYLFRKEGQNVTLSCEQNLNHDAMYWYRQDPGQGLRLIYYSQIVNDFQKGDIAEGYSVSREKKESFPLTVTSAQKNPTAFYLCASRLQGNQKGGYTFGSGTRLTVV.

This chain links TRBV27 with TRBJ1-1, with D possibly matching TRBD1 (5 bases). CDR3 size: 12 residues. The germline V and J ends were trimmed by 4 bases and 13 bases, with 16 bases remaining between them. Germline CDR1 reads MNHEY; CDR2 reads SMNVEV (reference sequence). The CDR3 DNA is TGTGCCAGCAGTTCCCTCGGGGGTCACGGTTTCTTT. Encoded protein: CASSSLGGHGFF.